This TCR beta chain was captured by sequencing in a study of shared clonotypes between healthy human individuals. Study conclusions and caveats: Against clonotypes common to all four donors, non-shared ones had lower generation probabilities. Clonotype sharing among the donors was expected to vary with sequencing depth.

As concerns this clone: The antigen is not known.

Germline assignment: CDR1 LNHDA and CDR2 SQIVND (reference sequence). V lost 3 bases, J lost 5 bases, and 22 bases lay in between. The CDR3 sequence is 17 residues long. Each PCR replicate from the sorted subsets contained about 200 ng DNA, which is roughly 33,000 T cell genomes. Only in-frame clones appear in the TCRdb table, and some are missing; sequencing was by immunoSEQ multiplex PCR. Counted here are nearly 1 million clones, approximately 80% occurring once; the ten biggest clones make up around 1.4%. The sample was memory CD4+ T cells sorted from blood. Subset given: CD45RA-negative fraction. The V call is TRBV19, the J call TRBJ2-5; D might be TRBD1 (7 bases). The receptor was derived from a man younger than 35 in good health. The CDR3 DNA is TGTGCCAGTAGTATTTCGGGTCAGGGGGGAAATGCGGAGACCCAGTACTTC. Its translation: CASSISGQGGNAETQYF.